A selection of T cell receptor beta chains follows, all from one sample in a study of technical replicates of blood from a few donors. Repertoires were generated with immunoSEQ multiplex PCR, while TCRdb's copy carries only in-frame clones and drops some. Of 59,000 or so clones listed, just over 90% are singletons. Sequenced material: PBMCs. The receptors shown here come from a human donor in good health. Some clones in this sample may be carry-over from other donors' samples. The conserved cysteine and the conserved F or W are not part of the CDR3 here. Clone size is stated in some rows and not others, as once, few, many or a class when expanded.

>-|TRBV10-3
ATKGQGVAQPQH
>-|TRBV5-4
ASSAGLAGGTETQY
>-|TRBV7-2
ASSLVRGEEKLF
>-|TRBV2
ASSPLLRTDTQY
>few|TRBV19
ASSMGGDINPQH
>-|TRBV11-2
ASRSLAGGYEQY
>-|TRBV28
ASTRLGGEAF
>-|TRBV27
ASRSEKRYEQY
>once|TRBV7-9
ASFLAGGRTDTQY
>-|TRBV25-1
ASSFPGQSIYGYT
>-|TRBV5-4
ASSLSSGGAYEQF
>-|TRBV4-1
ASSRGMAYNSPLH